The sequence of this TCR beta chain was determined in a study of cytomegalovirus exposure and HLA in healthy donors. General study findings and limits: As a later analysis revealed, the rate of TCR association differed by HLA locus, with DRB1 most and HLA-C fewest. Reports showed the classifier diagnosing cytomegalovirus status with high specificity and sensitivity. Common viral pathogens seemed, in a later analysis, to connect with several of the most significant clusters.

In the case of this clone: Its antigen is still unknown.

PCR primers comprised 60 Vbeta and 13 Jbeta primers. In the authors' methods: The count from a later analysis was roughly 80 million unique TCR beta chains, some 10 million of them shared. TCRdb's copy holds only in-frame clones and misses some; the assay was immunoSEQ multiplex PCR. V, J and clone size are taken as reported in that table, and D and trimming were inferred from the DNA itself. The sample's table shows 100,000 to 150,000 clones. This TCR came from a young man in good health and CMV-seronegative. Material for sequencing was PBMCs.

The DNA of the CDR3 is TGTGCCAGCTCACCCGGGACAGTTACAGATACGCAGTATTTT. This sequence encodes CASSPGTVTDTQYF. The gene calls are TRBV18 and TRBJ2-3; 7 bases agree with TRBD1. The V gene's germline CDR1 is KGHSH and CDR2 LQKENI. This CDR3 is built from 14 residues. After removal of 3 bases from V and 3 bases from J, the junction contained 3 bases not matched to a gene.